What follows are 29 T cell receptor beta chains derived from one specimen sequenced in a study of post-analysis software for immune sequencing data. Study-wide results and caveats: Five TRBV segments were significantly more frequent in patients than in controls. TRBV5-6, TRBV5-1 and TRBV20-1 were among these segments.

No antigen has been identified for these receptors. The TCR beta cDNA libraries carried unique molecular identifiers. In TCRdb, the PCR reads were re-called with MiXCR into one record per CDR3 protein. The sample lists some 700,000 distinct CDR3 sequences; 55% to 70% were seen once. The sequencing input was blood. These receptors came from a girl aged 2-10 years with multiple sclerosis.

This sequence joins TRBV7-9 and TRBJ2-1, with TRBD2 matching over 8 bases. The J call could be wrong; TRBJ2-7 is a better fit for the DNA end. The CDR3 runs to 17 residues. The germline V gene has CDR1 SEHNR and CDR2 FQNEAQ (reference sequence). CDR3 loop: CASSLEGSSGSYNEQYF. DNA of the CDR3: TGTGCCAGCAGCTTAGAGGGATCTAGCGGGTCCTACAATGAGCAGTACTTC.

The sample holds a few counts of this clonotype. CDR3 DNA: TGTGCCATCAGTGAGGGCGACCAAGAGACCCAGTACTTC. Amino acid sequence: CAISEGDQETQYF. The chain combines TRBV10-3 with TRBJ2-5; D not certain. The germline V gene encodes CDR1 ENHRY and CDR2 SYGVKD. This CDR3 is built from 13 residues. V lost 2 bases and J lost 0, with 4 bases in between.

The V and J genes are TRBV12-3 or TRBV12-4 and TRBJ2-6; D is unresolved. Trimming removed 7 bases at V and 0 bases at J, with 10 bases between. The CDR3 runs to 15 residues. The CDR3 reads CASTAPLSGANVLTF. The CDR3 DNA reads TGTGCCAGCACCGCTCCTCTCTCTGGGGCCAACGTCCTGACTTTC.

This clonotype was observed once. CDR3 sequence: CSARAPAGDAKLFF. CDR3 bases: TGCAGTGCTAGGGCCCCCGCCGGGGACGCAAAACTGTTTTTT. The genes are TRBV20-1 and TRBJ1-4; D perhaps matches TRBD1 (5 bases). The CDR3 covers 14 residues. The germline gives CDR1 DFQATT, CDR2 SNEGSKA (reference sequence). Trimming left V 3 bases short and J 10 bases short, with 18 bases between.

The genes are TRBV12-3 or TRBV12-4 and TRBJ2-1; tentative D call: TRBD2 (6 bases). The ends were cut back, 6 bases at V and 4 bases at J, with 10 bases in the middle. The CDR3 runs to 13 residues. The CDR3 spells CASRIAEYNEQFF. As DNA, the CDR3 is TGTGCCAGCAGAATAGCGGAATACAATGAGCAGTTCTTC.

The chain carries TRBV7-2 and TRBJ2-5, with TRBD2 identical over 9 bases. This CDR3 region has 18 residues. The V and J ends lost 1 base and 2 bases, in that order; junction bases with no gene match: 11. The germline CDR1 and CDR2 sequences are SGHTA and FQGNSA. CDR3 coding DNA: TGTGCCAGCAGCTTAGGGGTCGCGGGAGGGCCTAGGCAAGAGACCCAGTACTTC. This sequence encodes CASSLGVAGGPRQETQYF.

The chain recombines TRBV7-8 with TRBJ2-3; D remains ambiguous. This CDR3 region has 15 residues. Per the germline V gene, CDR1 is SGHVS and CDR2 is FQNEAQ. The germline V and J ends were trimmed by 5 bases and 2 bases, with 14 bases remaining between them. CDR3 DNA sequence: TGTGCCAGCAGCACCCGACTCGCTTTCACAGATACGCAGTATTTT. Its protein is CASSTRLAFTDTQYF.

Written as DNA, the CDR3 is TGTGCCAGCAGCTCCTATCTGACAGGGGGCTATGGCTACACCTTC. Amino acid sequence: CASSSYLTGGYGYTF. The gene calls are TRBV13 and TRBJ1-2; the match to TRBD1 covers 9 bases. V lost 4 bases to trimming and J lost 4 bases; unmatched junction nucleotides: 7. CDR1 is PRHDT, CDR2 FYEKMQ, per germline (reference sequence). This CDR3 has 15 residues.

The chain employs TRBV6-6 and TRBJ2-5, with D perhaps matching TRBD1 or TRBD2 (5 bases each). Germline CDR1 MNHNY, CDR2 SVGAGI (reference sequence). CDR3 length equals 14 residues. V lost 5 bases and J lost 1, with 11 bases in between. CDR3 DNA sequence: TGTGCCAGCAGTCGGACCGGGGCCCAAGAGACCCAGTACTTC. Its translation is CASSRTGAQETQYF.

The sample holds a few counts of this clonotype. This chain connects TRBV20-1 to TRBJ2-3, with 7 bases matching TRBD2. The CDR3 runs 11 residues. Per the germline V gene, CDR1 is DFQATT and CDR2 is SNEGSKA (reference sequence). V lost 3 bases and J lost 8; bases outside the gene matches: 2. Here the CDR3 DNA reads TGCAGTGCTAGCTGGGAGGGTACGCAGTATTTT. This codes for CSASWEGTQYF.

This chain uses TRBV7-2 with TRBJ2-5; TRBD2 matches at 12 bases. From germline, CDR1 is SGHTA and CDR2 FQGNSA. The CDR3 contains 17 residues. V was clipped by 5 bases and J by 1 base; unmatched bases: 8. CDR3 nucleotide sequence: TGTGCCAGCAGCACCCGACTAGCGGGGGCCCTCCAAGAGACCCAGTACTTC. This translates into CASSTRLAGALQETQYF. The full variable domain, completed using reference TRBV7-2 and TRBJ2-5, is GAGVSQSPSNKVTEKGKDVELRCDPISGHTALYWYRQSLGQGLEFLIYFQGNSAPDKSGLPSDRFSAERTGGSVSTLTIQRTQQEDSAVYLCASSTRLAGALQETQYFGPGTRLLVL.

The V call is TRBV12-5, the J call TRBJ2-7; 9 bases map to TRBD2. Germline V lookup: CDR1 LGHNT, CDR2 FRNRAP. CDR3 length: 14 residues. V lost 6 bases and J lost 0; bases outside the gene matches: 3. This CDR3 is CASGLAGSSYEQYF. CDR3 nucleotides: TGTGCTAGTGGGCTAGCGGGGTCCTCCTACGAGCAGTACTTC.

V gene TRBV20-1 combines with J gene TRBJ1-6, with 7 positions matching TRBD1. This CDR3 comprises 15 residues. The J segment lost 7 bases and the V segment lost 5 bases, leaving 11 bases of the junction unmatched. Germline CDR1 and CDR2: DFQATT and SNEGSKA (reference sequence). The CDR3 reads CSAGTATTPNSPLHF. The CDR3 region has the DNA TGCAGTGCTGGGACAGCCACGACGCCGAATTCACCCCTCCACTTT.

Only one count was recorded for this clonotype. V usage is TRBV7-2 and J usage is TRBJ2-5; D tentatively fits TRBD1 or TRBD2 (6 bases each). Looked up from germline, CDR1 is SGHTA and CDR2 is FQGNSA. The CDR3 length is 14 residues. Trimming stripped 11 bases from V and 5 bases from J, with 21 bases between. The DNA of the CDR3 is TGTGCCTCAGCAGAGGGAGGTAGGGGGGAGACCCAGTACTTC. This encodes CASAEGGRGETQYF.

The chain employs TRBV11-3 and TRBJ2-1, with D unclear. CDR3 length: 13 residues. CDR1 is SGHNT and CDR2 is YENEEA in the germline V gene. V shed 4 bases and J shed 11 bases, with 15 bases lying between them. CDR3 nucleotide sequence: TGTGCCAGCAGCTCGTCGAATGGCCGCAAGCAGTTCTTC. Residues: CASSSSNGRKQFF. The variable domain in full, completed from reference TRBV11-3 and TRBJ2-1, reads EAGVVQSPRYKIIEKKQPVAFWCNPISGHNTLYWYLQNLGQGPELLIRYENEEAVDDSQLPKDRFSAERLKGVDSTLKIQPAELGDSAVYLCASSSSNGRKQFFGPGTRLTVL.

This chain joins TRBV10-3 and TRBJ2-3; D perhaps matches TRBD2 (6 bases). Between the trimmed V and J ends, which lost 5 bases and 1 base, there was a span of 10 bases. Germline CDR1 is ENHRY and CDR2 is SYGVKD. The CDR3 length is 14 residues. The CDR3: CAISYSSGTDTQYF. CDR3 sequence (DNA): TGTGCCATCAGTTACTCTAGCGGCACAGATACGCAGTATTTT.

The CDR3 bases are TGCGCCAGCAGCTTGGACGGGGTAGGATATGGCTACACCTTC. Residues: CASSLDGVGYGYTF. This chain links TRBV5-1 with TRBJ1-2; unclear D gene. Germline V lookup: CDR1 SGHRS, CDR2 YFSETQ. This CDR3 has 14 amino acids. V was trimmed by 0 bases and J by 5 bases, leaving 11 bases between them.

V is TRBV6-2 or TRBV6-3 and J is TRBJ2-2; no definite D call. CDR3 length: 10 residues. Trimming took off 2 bases at V and 9 bases at J, with 1 base between the two ends. From germline, CDR1 is MNHEY and CDR2 SVGEGT. The CDR3 sequence is CASSYRELFF. CDR3 nucleotide sequence: TGTGCCAGCAGTTACCGGGAGCTGTTTTTT.

This clonotype was counted ten times or more. The gene calls are TRBV5-5 and TRBJ1-2, with D possibly TRBD1 on 6 matching bases. Trimming cost V 0 bases and J 3 bases, with 6 bases left between them. This CDR3 has 13 residues. Germline assignment: CDR1 SGHKS and CDR2 YYEKEE (reference sequence). The chain's CDR3 is CASSLEGDYGYTF. The CDR3 bases are TGTGCCAGCAGCTTGGAGGGGGACTATGGCTACACCTTC.

About this clonotype: The final CDR3 position lacks the conserved phenylalanine or tryptophan, pointing to a likely read error. The DNA is omitted, as the CDR3 cannot be located on it reliably, and the CDR3 follows TCRdb's listing. V is TRBV15 and J is TRBJ2-5; no check of the table's D call, TRBD1, against the DNA was made. The CDR3 has 17 amino acids, counting both end residues. Germline V gives CDR1 LNHNV, CDR2 YYDKDF (reference sequence). Here the CDR3 reads CATSRGLGGADGYTFGS.

This chain joins TRBV2 and TRBJ1-5, with TRBD1 as a possible D gene (6 bases). Trimming left V 6 bases short and J 6 bases short, with 15 bases between. The V gene's germline CDR1 is SNHLY and CDR2 FYNNEI. This CDR3 has 14 residues. The CDR3 is CASRRGGEGQPQHF. The CDR3 DNA sequence: TGTGCCAGCAGGAGGGGGGGAGAGGGTCAGCCCCAGCATTTT.

V is TRBV6-6 and J is TRBJ2-1; D is undetermined. Deletions cut 0 bases from V and 10 bases from J, with 10 bases between. Germline V lookup: CDR1 MNHNY, CDR2 SVGAGI (reference sequence). This CDR3 region has 13 residues. The CDR3 reads CASSYSICGEQFF. DNA of the CDR3: TGTGCCAGCAGTTACTCGATTTGCGGCGAGCAGTTCTTC.

The V gene is TRBV5-1, the J gene TRBJ2-7; weak D call: TRBD1 (6 bases). The DNA end lines up better with TRBJ2-5; the J call may be wrong. The V gene's germline CDR1 is SGHRS and CDR2 YFSETQ. CDR3 length: 13 residues. CDR3 coding DNA: TGCGCCAGCAGGCTCACGACAGGAGAGACCCAGTACTTC. Amino acids: CASRLTTGETQYF.

This clonotype was found a few times. J is TRBJ2-4 and V is TRBV10-2; D uncertain. Matching the DNA end better, TRBJ2-7 makes the J call doubtful. Germline V gene lookup returns CDR1 WSHSY and CDR2 SAAADI. The length of the CDR3 is 12 residues. The CDR3, as DNA: TGCGCCAGCAGAGACCCTCTGGGCGAGCAGTACTTC. The encoded protein is CASRDPLGEQYF.

The chain combines TRBV4-3 with TRBJ2-6; D is unclear. The V and J ends lost 2 bases and 2 bases respectively, with 10 bases between them. Germline CDR1 is LGHNA and CDR2 is YSLEER. This CDR3 spans 16 amino acids. The CDR3 spells CASSQLAEAGANVLTF. The DNA of the CDR3 is TGCGCCAGCAGCCAATTGGCAGAAGCTGGGGCCAACGTCCTGACTTTC.

DNA for the CDR3: TGTGCCAGCAGCCAAGATAACGGGCACAGGGAAACCAATGAGCAGTTCTTC. It yields the protein CASSQDNGHRETNEQFF. J is TRBJ2-1 and V is TRBV4-2; TRBD1 might be the D (6 bases). The CDR3 totals 17 residues. Germline lookup yields CDR1 LGHNA and CDR2 YNFKEQ. V was pared by 0 bases and J by 6 bases, with 18 bases between.

The chain employs TRBV24-1 and TRBJ2-5; TRBD1 aligns across 8 bases. This CDR3 is built from 15 residues. Germline CDR1 KGHDR, CDR2 SFDVKD. V shed 2 bases and J 4 bases; nucleotides not matched to a gene: 5. The CDR3 region is CATSDSRTGSETQYF. The DNA for the CDR3 is TGTGCCACCAGTGATTCACGGACAGGGTCAGAGACCCAGTACTTC.

This sequence joins TRBV29-1 and TRBJ2-3; D gene unclear. The CDR3 runs to 12 residues. CDR1 and CDR2 (germline): SQVTM, ANQGSEA. V lost 6 bases and J lost 0, with 7 bases in between. The CDR3 here is CSVRDSTDTQYF. CDR3 bases: TGCAGCGTCCGAGACAGCACAGATACGCAGTATTTT.

This chain connects TRBV21-1 to TRBJ1-2; TRBD1 was called by the table and not checked on the DNA. TRBV21-1 is listed as a pseudogene. CDR3 length: 17 residues. CDR3 amino acids: CASSKAVPGTGIGGYTF. The CDR3 bases are TGTGCCAGCAGCAAAGCTGTCCCGGGGACAGGGATCGGAGGCTACACCTTC.